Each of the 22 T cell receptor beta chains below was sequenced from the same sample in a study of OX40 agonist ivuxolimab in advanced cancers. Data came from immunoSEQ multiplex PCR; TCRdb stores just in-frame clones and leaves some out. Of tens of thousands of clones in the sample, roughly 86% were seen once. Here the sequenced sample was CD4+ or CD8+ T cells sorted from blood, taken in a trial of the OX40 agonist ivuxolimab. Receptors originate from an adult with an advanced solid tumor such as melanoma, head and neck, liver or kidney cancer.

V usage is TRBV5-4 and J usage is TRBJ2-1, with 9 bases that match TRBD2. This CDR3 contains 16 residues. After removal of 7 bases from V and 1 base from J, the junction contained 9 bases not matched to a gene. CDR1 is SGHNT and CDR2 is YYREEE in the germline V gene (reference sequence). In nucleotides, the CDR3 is TGTGCCAGCGGAGGAGCGGGGGGCATGTCCTACAATGAGCAGTTCTTC. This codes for CASGGAGGMSYNEQFF.

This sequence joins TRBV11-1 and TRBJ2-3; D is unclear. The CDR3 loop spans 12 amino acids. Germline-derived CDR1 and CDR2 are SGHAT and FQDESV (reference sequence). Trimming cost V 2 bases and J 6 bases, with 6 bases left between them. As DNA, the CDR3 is TGTGCCAGCAGCTTATCTTTGGATACGCAGTATTTT. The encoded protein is CASSLSLDTQYF.

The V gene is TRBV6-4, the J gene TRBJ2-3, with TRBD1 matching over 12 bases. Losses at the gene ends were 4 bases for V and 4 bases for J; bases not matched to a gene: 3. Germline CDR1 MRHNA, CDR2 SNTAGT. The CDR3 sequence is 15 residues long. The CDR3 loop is CASSVGQGAADTQYF. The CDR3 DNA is TGTGCCAGCAGTGTGGGACAGGGGGCTGCAGATACGCAGTATTTT.

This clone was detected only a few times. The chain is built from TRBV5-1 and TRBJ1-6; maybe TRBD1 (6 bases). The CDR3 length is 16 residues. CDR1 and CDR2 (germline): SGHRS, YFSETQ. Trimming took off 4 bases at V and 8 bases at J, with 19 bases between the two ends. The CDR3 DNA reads TGCGCCAGCAGCGTATTAGGAGGGGACATTGATTCACCCCTCCACTTT. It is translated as CASSVLGGDIDSPLHF.

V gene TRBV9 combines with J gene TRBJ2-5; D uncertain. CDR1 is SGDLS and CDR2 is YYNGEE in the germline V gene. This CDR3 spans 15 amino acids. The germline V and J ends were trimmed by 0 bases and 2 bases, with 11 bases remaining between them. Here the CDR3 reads CASSVAPAVQETQYF. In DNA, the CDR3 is TGTGCCAGCAGCGTAGCTCCGGCAGTTCAAGAGACCCAGTACTTC.

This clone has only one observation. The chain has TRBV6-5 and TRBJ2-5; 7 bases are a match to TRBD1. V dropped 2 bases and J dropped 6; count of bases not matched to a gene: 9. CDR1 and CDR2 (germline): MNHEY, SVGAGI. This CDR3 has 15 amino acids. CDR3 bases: TGTGCCAGCAGTTACCAACAGGGGACGGGGAAGACCCAGTACTTC. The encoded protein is CASSYQQGTGKTQYF.

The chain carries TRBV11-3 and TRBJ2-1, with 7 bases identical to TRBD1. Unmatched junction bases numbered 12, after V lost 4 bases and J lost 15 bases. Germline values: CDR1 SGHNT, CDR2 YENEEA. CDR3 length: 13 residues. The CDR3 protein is CASSSRDSPEGFF. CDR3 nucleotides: TGTGCCAGCAGCTCAAGGGACAGCCCCGAGGGGTTCTTC. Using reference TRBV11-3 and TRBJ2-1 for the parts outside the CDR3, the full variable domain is EAGVVQSPRYKIIEKKQPVAFWCNPISGHNTLYWYLQNLGQGPELLIRYENEEAVDDSQLPKDRFSAERLKGVDSTLKIQPAELGDSAVYLCASSSRDSPEGFFGPGTRLTVL.

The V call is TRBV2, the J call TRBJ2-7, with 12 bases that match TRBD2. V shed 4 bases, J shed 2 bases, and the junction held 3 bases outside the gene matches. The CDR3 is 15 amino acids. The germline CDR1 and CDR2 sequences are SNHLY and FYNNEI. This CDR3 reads CASSALAGGAYEQYF. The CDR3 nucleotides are TGTGCCAGCAGTGCGCTAGCGGGGGGGGCCTACGAGCAGTACTTC.

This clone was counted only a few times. This CDR3 reads CASSQHRVGSGSYNSPLHF. CDR3 sequence (DNA): TGTGCCAGCAGCCAGCACAGGGTGGGGTCTGGCTCCTATAATTCACCCCTCCACTTT. The V call is TRBV14, the J call TRBJ1-6; possibly TRBD1 for D (6 bases). Deletions cut 3 bases from V and 0 bases from J, with 18 bases between. Germline V lookup: CDR1 SGHDN, CDR2 FVKESK. This CDR3 spans 19 amino acids.

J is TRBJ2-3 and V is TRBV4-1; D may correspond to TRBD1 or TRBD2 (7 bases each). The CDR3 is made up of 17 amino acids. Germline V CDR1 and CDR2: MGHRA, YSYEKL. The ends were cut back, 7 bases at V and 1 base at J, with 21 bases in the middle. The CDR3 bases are TGCGCCAGCACACTAGCGTCAGGGGGAGGAGGCACAGATACGCAGTATTTT. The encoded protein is CASTLASGGGGTDTQYF.

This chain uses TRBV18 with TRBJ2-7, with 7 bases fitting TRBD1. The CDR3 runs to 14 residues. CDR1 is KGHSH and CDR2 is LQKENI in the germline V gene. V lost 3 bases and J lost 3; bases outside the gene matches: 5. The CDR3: CASSPPGQRYEQYF. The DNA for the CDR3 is TGTGCCAGCTCACCGCCGGGACAGCGCTACGAGCAGTACTTC.

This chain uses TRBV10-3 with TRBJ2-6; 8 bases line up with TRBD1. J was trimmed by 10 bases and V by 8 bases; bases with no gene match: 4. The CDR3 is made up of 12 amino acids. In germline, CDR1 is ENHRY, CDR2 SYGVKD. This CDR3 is CAISTGGNVLTF. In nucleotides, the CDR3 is TGTGCCATCTCAACAGGGGGGAACGTCCTGACTTTC.

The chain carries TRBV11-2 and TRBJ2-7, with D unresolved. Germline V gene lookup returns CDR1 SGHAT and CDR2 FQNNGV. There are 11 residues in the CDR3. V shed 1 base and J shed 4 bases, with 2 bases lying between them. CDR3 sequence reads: CASSLVYEQYF. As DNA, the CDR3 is TGTGCCAGCAGCTTAGTATACGAGCAGTACTTC.

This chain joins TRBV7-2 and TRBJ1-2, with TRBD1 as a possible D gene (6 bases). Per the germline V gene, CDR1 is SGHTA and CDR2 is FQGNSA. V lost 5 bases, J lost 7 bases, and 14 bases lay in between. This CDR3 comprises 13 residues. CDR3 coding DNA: TGTGCCAGCAGCATCGACAGGACAATTGGCTACACCTTC. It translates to CASSIDRTIGYTF.

This chain's CDR3 is CASRPTGTGNTEAFF. The CDR3 DNA is TGTGCCAGCAGACCTACCGGGACAGGGAACACTGAAGCTTTCTTT. The V and J genes are TRBV6-6 and TRBJ1-1; 8 bases agree with TRBD1. Germline-derived CDR1 and CDR2 are MNHNY and SVGAGI (reference sequence). The CDR3 is made up of 15 amino acids. V lost 6 bases, J lost 1 base, and 7 bases stayed unmatched.

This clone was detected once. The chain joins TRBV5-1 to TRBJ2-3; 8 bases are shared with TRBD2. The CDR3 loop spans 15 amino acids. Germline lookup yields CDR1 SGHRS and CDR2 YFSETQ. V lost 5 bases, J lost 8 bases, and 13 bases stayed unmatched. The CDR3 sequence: CASRKAGEDQGTQYF. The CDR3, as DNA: TGCGCCAGCAGAAAAGCGGGGGAAGACCAAGGTACGCAGTATTTT.

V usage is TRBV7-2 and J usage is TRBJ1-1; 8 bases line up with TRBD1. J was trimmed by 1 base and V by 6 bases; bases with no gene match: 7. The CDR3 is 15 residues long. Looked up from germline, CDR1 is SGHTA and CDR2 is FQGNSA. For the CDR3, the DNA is TGTGCCAGCAGTTCCTCCGGGACAGGGAACACTGAAGCTTTCTTT. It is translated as CASSSSGTGNTEAFF.

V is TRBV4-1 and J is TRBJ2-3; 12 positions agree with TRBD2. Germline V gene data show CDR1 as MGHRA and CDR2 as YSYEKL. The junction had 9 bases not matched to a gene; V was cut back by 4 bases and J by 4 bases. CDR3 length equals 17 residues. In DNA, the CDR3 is TGCGCCAGCAGCCGGACTAGCGGGACCGGGCTTCCAGATACGCAGTATTTT. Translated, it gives CASSRTSGTGLPDTQYF.

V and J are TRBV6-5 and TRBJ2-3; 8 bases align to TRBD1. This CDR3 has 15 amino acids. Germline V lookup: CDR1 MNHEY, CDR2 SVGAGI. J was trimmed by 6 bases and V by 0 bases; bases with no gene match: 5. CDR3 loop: CASSYSDRGPDTQYF. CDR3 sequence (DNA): TGTGCCAGCAGTTACTCAGACAGGGGACCGGATACGCAGTATTTT.

The CDR3 region is CASSLGGEHQPQHF. DNA for the CDR3: TGTGCCAGCAGCTTAGGGGGTGAACATCAGCCCCAGCATTTT. The chain combines TRBV7-2 with TRBJ1-5; D is unclear. In germline, CDR1 is SGHTA, CDR2 FQGNSA. V lost 1 base and J 5 bases, leaving 9 bases between the germline ends. This CDR3 contains 14 residues.

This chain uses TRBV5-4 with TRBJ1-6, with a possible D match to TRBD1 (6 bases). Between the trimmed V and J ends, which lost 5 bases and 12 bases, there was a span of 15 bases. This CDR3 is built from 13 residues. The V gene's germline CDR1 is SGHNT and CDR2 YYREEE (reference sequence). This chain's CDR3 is CASRLQGEGPLHF. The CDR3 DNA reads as TGTGCCAGCAGGTTACAGGGCGAGGGACCCCTCCACTTT.

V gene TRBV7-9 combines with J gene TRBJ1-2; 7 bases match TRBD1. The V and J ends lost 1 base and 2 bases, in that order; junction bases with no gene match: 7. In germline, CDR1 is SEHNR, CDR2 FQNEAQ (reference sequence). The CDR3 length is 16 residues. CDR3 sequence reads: CASSLVGTAFNYGYTF. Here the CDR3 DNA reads TGTGCCAGCAGCTTAGTGGGGACAGCTTTCAACTATGGCTACACCTTC.